The 10 T cell receptor beta chains reported below all come from one sample, sequenced in a study of T cells in Graves' hyperthyroidism and ophthalmopathy. Amplified TCR beta CDR3 regions derived from RNA transcripts. First-round RT-PCR targeting the TCR CDR3 was performed with the HTBI primer set. Via MiXCR, TCRdb re-called the multiplex PCR reads, giving one row per CDR3 protein. The table records around 400,000 distinct CDR3 sequences, around 15% of them present only once. The specimen was blood. Every receptor here comes from an older woman with Graves' ophthalmopathy.

This clonotype was seen ten or more times. This chain uses TRBV7-6 with TRBJ2-7, with D tentatively TRBD2 (7 bases). The V gene's germline CDR1 is SGHVS and CDR2 FNYEAQ. CDR3 length: 15 residues. V lost 5 bases and J lost 2, with 16 bases in between. The CDR3 bases are TGTGCCAGCAGCAATGAGGGGGGGTCTACCTACGAGCAGTACTTC. Translating gives CASSNEGGSTYEQYF.

The rearrangement uses TRBV6-1 and TRBJ2-7; D remains ambiguous. The V end lost 6 bases, the J end lost 6 bases, and 18 bases lay between the germline ends. The CDR3 runs 14 residues. Germline-derived CDR1 and CDR2 are MNHNS and SASEGT. CDR3 region: CASRGRHEAPEQYF. CDR3 in DNA: TGTGCCAGCAGGGGTCGACATGAAGCCCCCGAGCAGTACTTC.

In its sample, this clonotype was seen many times. The chain recombines TRBV12-3 or TRBV12-4 with TRBJ2-1; D unclear. V dropped 3 bases and J dropped 11 bases, with 11 bases sitting between them. The length of the CDR3 is 12 residues. Written as DNA, the CDR3 is TGTGCCAGCAGTTTTACCGGAGCCAAGCAGTTCTTC. Encoded protein: CASSFTGAKQFF.

The sample holds many counts of this clonotype. The junction departs from germline at one end; a sequencing error may be responsible. V gene TRBV6-1 combines with J gene TRBJ2-7; the match to TRBD2 covers 13 bases. CDR3 size: 18 residues. From germline, CDR1 is MNHNS and CDR2 SASEGT. The CDR3 loop is CASSEARVGLAGAYGQYF. CDR3 bases: TGTGCCAGCAGTGAAGCGCGCGTCGGACTAGCGGGGGCCTACGGGCAGTACTTC.

The V and J genes are TRBV19 and TRBJ1-5; no clear D. CDR1 is LNHDA and CDR2 is SQIVND in the germline V gene (reference sequence). V lost 10 bases to trimming and J lost 1 base, with 8 bases between them. The CDR3 consists of 12 residues. The CDR3: CATSGSNQPQHF. CDR3 DNA: TGTGCCACCTCCGGAAGCAATCAGCCCCAGCATTTT.

V and J are TRBV29-1 and TRBJ2-7, with a tentative D call TRBD1 (6 bases). Germline CDR1 and CDR2: SQVTM and ANQGSEA. The CDR3 is 12 residues long. The V end lost 6 bases, the J end lost 2 bases, and 11 bases lay between the germline ends. Written as DNA, the CDR3 is TGCAGCGTGGCTACAGGGCCCTACGAGCAGTACTTC. Its translation: CSVATGPYEQYF.

This clonotype was recorded many times. This chain joins TRBV7-9 and TRBJ2-7; TRBD2 matches 10 bases. The ends lost 2 bases at V and 6 bases at J; junction bases unmatched: 4. CDR3 length: 14 amino acids. Germline V gene sequence: CDR1 SEHNR, CDR2 FQNEAQ (reference sequence). The CDR3: CASSLSSGSSEQYF. For the CDR3, the DNA is TGTGCCAGCAGCTTATCTAGCGGGAGTTCCGAGCAGTACTTC.

The chain links TRBV5-4 to TRBJ2-1; 9 bases are shared with TRBD1. CDR3 length: 17 amino acids. After removal of 4 bases from V and 4 bases from J, the junction contained 12 bases not matched to a gene. Per the germline V gene, CDR1 is SGHNT and CDR2 is YYREEE (reference sequence). Written as DNA, the CDR3 is TGTGCCAGCAGCCACCCGACAGGGGGAAAGGCATACAATGAGCAGTTCTTC. Translating gives CASSHPTGGKAYNEQFF.

This clonotype was detected many times. The V call is TRBV20-1, the J call TRBJ2-7, with 10 bases lining up with TRBD2. This CDR3 has 13 amino acids. The junction had 2 bases not matched to a gene; V was cut back by 5 bases and J by 1 base. Germline V gene lookup returns CDR1 DFQATT and CDR2 SNEGSKA (reference sequence). DNA of the CDR3: TGCAGTGCTGATAGCGGGAGGTCCTACGAGCAGTACTTC. This sequence encodes CSADSGRSYEQYF.

This chain's CDR3 is CASSVAPRAETQYF. The CDR3 DNA sequence: TGTGCCAGCAGCGTAGCTCCGAGGGCGGAGACCCAGTACTTC. This chain uses TRBV9 with TRBJ2-5; TRBD2 might be the D (5 bases). CDR1 and CDR2 (germline): SGDLS, YYNGEE. The CDR3 loop spans 14 amino acids. Trimming took off 0 bases at V and 5 bases at J, with 11 bases between the two ends. The full variable domain, rest sourced from reference TRBV9 and TRBJ2-5, is DSGVTQTPKHLITATGQRVTLRCSPRSGDLSVYWYQQSLDQGLQFLIQYYNGEERAKGNILERFSAQQFPDLHSELNLSSLELGDSALYFCASSVAPRAETQYFGPGTRLLVL.